The text below deals with one TCR beta chain. The data were obtained in a study of OX40 agonist ivuxolimab in advanced cancers. For the study at large: The dose of intravenous ivuxolimab that patients received every 2 weeks ranged from 0.01 to 10 mg/kg.

Trimming removed 0 bases at V and 1 base at J, with 6 bases between. CDR1 and CDR2 from the germline V gene are MNHEY and SVGAGI. This CDR3 is 14 amino acids long. TCRdb's table, derived via immunoSEQ multiplex PCR, lists solely in-frame clones and lacks some. The data show tens of thousands of clones, approximately 85% seen once. The sequence was obtained from an adult with an advanced solid tumor such as melanoma, head and neck, liver or kidney cancer. Sample: CD4+ or CD8+ T cells sorted from blood, taken in a trial of the OX40 agonist ivuxolimab. The chain is built from TRBV6-5 and TRBJ1-1; maybe TRBD1 (5 bases). The CDR3 protein is CASSYSTENTEAFF. The CDR3 DNA sequence: TGTGCCAGCAGTTACTCGACAGAGAACACTGAAGCTTTCTTT.